In this sample, the clone carrying this T cell receptor beta chain turned up once. This CDR3 contains 14 residues. The ends lost 4 bases at V and 6 bases at J; junction bases unmatched: 9. Germline CDR1 is SGHRS and CDR2 is YFSETQ. This sample is part of a study of shared clonotypes between healthy human individuals. The authors loaded 200 ng DNA, around 32,000 T cell genomes, into sorted-subset replicate PCRs. TCRdb's copy holds only in-frame clones and misses some; the assay was immunoSEQ multiplex PCR. The table lists a few million clones, under 97% of them singletons. The source of this sequence is a man between 18 and 29 years old in good health. The chain employs TRBV5-1 and TRBJ2-7; 8 positions agree with TRBD2. Sequenced input: naive CD4+ T cells sorted from blood. This sample's subset: CD45RA+ positively selected. CDR3 bases: TGCGCCAGCAGCCCGGGACTAGTGGCATCCGAGCAGTACTTC. It encodes CASSPGLVASEQYF.